These 10 T cell receptor beta chains were all obtained from the same sample, sequenced in a study of blood T cell repertoires in COVID-19. Here immunoSEQ multiplex PCR was the method, and the copy in TCRdb shows in-frame clones only, minus some. The sample lists 29,000 or so clones, under 95% occurring once. Sequencing was done on a sample of peripheral blood. These receptors were collected from a man between 45 and 60 years old with active COVID-19.

The V call is TRBV5-1, the J call TRBJ2-2, with D perhaps TRBD1 (6 bases). This CDR3 is 13 amino acids long. Trimming removed 3 bases from V and 5 bases from J, with 8 bases in between. Germline V lookup: CDR1 SGHRS, CDR2 YFSETQ. The CDR3 region has the DNA TGCGCCAGCAGCTCACAGGGAACCGGGGAGCTGTTTTTT. This sequence encodes CASSSQGTGELFF. The entire variable domain, with the rest obtained from reference TRBV5-1 and TRBJ2-2, is as follows: KAGVTQTPRYLIKTRGQQVTLSCSPISGHRSVSWYQQTPGQGLQFLFEYFSETQRNKGNFPGRFSGRQFSNSRSEMNVSTLELGDSALYLCASSSQGTGELFFGEGSRLTVL.

The rearrangement joins TRBV11-3 to TRBJ2-7, with 10 bases aligning to TRBD1. V was clipped by 3 bases and J by 6 bases; unmatched bases: 11. CDR1 and CDR2 from the germline V gene are SGHNT and YENEEA. The CDR3 length is 16 residues. CDR3 nucleotide sequence: TGTGCCAGCAGCTTTGGGCCGGGACAGGGGAATCTCGAGCAGTACTTC. Protein sequence: CASSFGPGQGNLEQYF.

The chain joins TRBV28 to TRBJ1-6; no reliable D call. The germline V gene encodes CDR1 MDHEN and CDR2 SYDVKM. The V end was cut by 1 base, the J end by 7 bases, with 11 bases between. The CDR3 consists of 15 residues. This CDR3 is CASSLFLGTNSPLHF. In DNA, the CDR3 is TGTGCCAGCAGTTTATTTCTGGGCACGAATTCACCCCTCCACTTT.

The chain links TRBV6-5 to TRBJ2-7, with D perhaps matching TRBD1 (6 bases). The V end lost 7 bases, the J end lost 6 bases, and 19 bases lay between the germline ends. The CDR3 sequence is 14 residues long. Looked up from germline, CDR1 is MNHEY and CDR2 is SVGAGI. The CDR3 protein is CASTNREPPSEQYF. The CDR3 DNA is TGTGCCAGCACCAACAGGGAACCCCCCTCCGAGCAGTACTTC.

The CDR3 here is CASIYLTGAIPYGYTF. The CDR3 coding sequence is TGTGCCAGCATCTATCTGACAGGGGCCATCCCCTATGGCTACACCTTC. The J gene is TRBJ1-2, the V gene TRBV2; 8 bases line up with TRBD1. The CDR3 consists of 16 residues. CDR1 and CDR2 (germline): SNHLY, FYNNEI. V dropped 7 bases and J dropped 4; count of bases not matched to a gene: 14.

The chain recombines TRBV6-4 with TRBJ2-2, with D possibly matching TRBD1 (6 bases). The CDR3 spans 13 residues. V was trimmed by 4 bases and J by 3 bases, leaving 6 bases between them. Per the germline V gene, CDR1 is MRHNA and CDR2 is SNTAGT. The chain's CDR3 is CASSAGDTGELFF. CDR3 nucleotide sequence: TGTGCCAGCAGTGCAGGGGACACCGGGGAGCTGTTTTTT.

The CDR3 region has the DNA TGTGCCAGTACCCTAGCGGGAGGGAGCTACGAGCAGTACTTC. Protein: CASTLAGGSYEQYF. The chain is built from TRBV5-4 and TRBJ2-7, with TRBD2 identical over 12 bases. Trimming cost V 8 bases and J 3 bases; bases outside gene matches: 6. Germline CDR1 is SGHNT and CDR2 is YYREEE (reference sequence). The CDR3 extends over 14 amino acids.

The chain carries TRBV27 and TRBJ2-1; TRBD2 matches at 9 bases. The CDR3 loop spans 15 amino acids. The junction had 6 bases not matched to a gene; V was cut back by 3 bases and J by 6 bases. CDR1 is MNHEY, CDR2 SMNVEV, per germline (reference sequence). CDR3 DNA: TGTGCCAGCAGTTTCTATAGCGGGGGCGTCAATGAGCAGTTCTTC. This codes for CASSFYSGGVNEQFF.

This sequence joins TRBV20-1 and TRBJ2-7; 7 bases are a match to TRBD2. The CDR3 is made up of 16 amino acids. V trimming: 3 bases; J trimming: 2 bases; junction bases outside the gene matches: 13. CDR1 is DFQATT and CDR2 is SNEGSKA in the germline V gene (reference sequence). The DNA for the CDR3 is TGCAGTGCTAGTGGATTAGCGGGTACCCTCCCCTACGAGCAGTACTTC. Amino acid sequence: CSASGLAGTLPYEQYF.

The CDR3 DNA reads as TGTGCCAGCACGAGGGTAAGGCCAGATACGCAGTATTTT. This gives the protein CASTRVRPDTQYF. The chain joins TRBV12-3 or TRBV12-4 to TRBJ2-3, with D perhaps TRBD2 (5 bases). The length of the CDR3 is 13 residues. Between the trimmed V and J ends, which lost 7 bases and 4 bases, there was a span of 12 bases.